The 13 T cell receptor beta chains below come from one sample, sequenced in a study of T cell repertoires in aging, cancer and after chemotherapy. A mixed TRB-A/B primer pool amplified rearranged TRB by multiplex touch-down PCR. TCRdb reanalysed the multiplex PCR reads using MiXCR and keeps one entry per CDR3 protein. The sample lists 5,500 to 7,000 distinct CDR3 sequences; about 32% were seen once. TCR beta rearrangements were amplified from peripheral blood genomic DNA. The specimen sequenced was blood. The source of these receptors is a human donor with a blood cancer.

A word on this clonotype: A much larger clone differs from this one at a single base, so this may be a read error. The V call is TRBV19, the J call TRBJ2-1; possibly TRBD2 for D (7 bases). From germline, CDR1 is LNHDA and CDR2 SQIVND (reference sequence). This CDR3 has 15 residues. The ends were cut back, 3 bases at V and 8 bases at J, with 17 bases in the middle. In DNA form, the CDR3 reads TGTGCCAGTAGTATGGGGGGAGGGGGGCACGATGAGCAGTTCTTC. Translation gives CASSMGGGGHDEQFF.

This clonotype occurred a few times. The rearrangement joins TRBV19 to TRBJ2-7; TRBD2 matches at 7 bases. Trimming cost V 3 bases and J 3 bases; bases outside gene matches: 8. Germline-derived CDR1 and CDR2 are LNHDA and SQIVND (reference sequence). CDR3 size: 15 residues. CDR3 bases: TGTGCCAGTAGTATCCTCCTAGCGGAGGACTACGAGCAGTACTTC. This codes for CASSILLAEDYEQYF.

The chain employs TRBV5-1 and TRBJ2-5; D gene unclear. The CDR3 consists of 17 residues. Between the trimmed V and J ends, which lost 4 bases and 4 bases, there was a span of 23 bases. The germline gives CDR1 SGHRS, CDR2 YFSETQ. The CDR3 nucleotides are TGCGCCAGCAGCCTCCTGCTTTTTGGCCTTGGCCCAGAGACCCAGTACTTC. Its protein is CASSLLLFGLGPETQYF.

For this clonotype: A much larger clone differs by one base, so this may be a read error. The chain employs TRBV6-5 and TRBJ1-6; D uncertain. The CDR3 sequence is 13 residues long. CDR1 MNHEY and CDR2 SVGAGI come from the germline V gene. Trimming cost V 10 bases and J 5 bases, with 12 bases left between them. CDR3 protein: CANWERDNSPLHF. DNA of the CDR3: TGTGCCAACTGGGAGAGAGATAATTCACCCCTCCACTTT.

In regard to this clonotype: The junction does not match germline at one end; this may be a read error. The chain uses TRBV5-6 and TRBJ2-2; 14 bases agree with TRBD2. The CDR3 covers 18 residues. Germline V gene sequence: CDR1 SGHDT, CDR2 YYEEEE. The CDR3 DNA reads as TGTGCCAGAAGCTTCGGGACTAGCGGGAGTTCGAACACCGGGGAGCTGTTTTTT. Protein sequence: CARSFGTSGSSNTGELFF.

This clonotype is judged medium-sized. The V and J genes are TRBV6-6 and TRBJ2-2, with D unclear. Trimming removed 5 bases from V and 4 bases from J, with 8 bases in between. CDR1 is MNHNY and CDR2 is SVGAGI in the germline V gene (reference sequence). The CDR3 runs 13 residues. CDR3 sequence reads: CASSPASTGELFF. As DNA, the CDR3 is TGTGCCAGCAGTCCGGCAAGCACCGGGGAGCTGTTTTTT.

This clonotype turned up a few times. V gene TRBV19 combines with J gene TRBJ2-4; D is possibly TRBD2 (5 bases). The CDR3 loop spans 14 amino acids. V was cut by 1 base and J by 8 bases, with 12 bases left in between. CDR1 is LNHDA, CDR2 SQIVND, per germline (reference sequence). The CDR3 nucleotides are TGTGCCAGTAGTATAGTTGCGGGTTCCTACATTCAGTACTTC. This gives the protein CASSIVAGSYIQYF.

The table lists this clonotype with a few counts. The rearrangement links TRBV5-4 to TRBJ2-3, with 15 bases aligning to TRBD2. Germline V gene data show CDR1 as SGHNT and CDR2 as YYREEE (reference sequence). The CDR3 consists of 16 residues. With V trimmed by 4 bases and J by 6 bases, 6 bases remained unmatched. The CDR3 reads CASSARTSGGDDTQYF. CDR3 DNA: TGTGCCAGCAGCGCCCGGACTAGCGGGGGGGATGATACGCAGTATTTT.

This chain's CDR3 is CASSLGGYGNTIYF. CDR3 nucleotides: TGTGCCAGCAGTTTAGGGGGTTACGGAAACACCATATATTTT. This chain joins TRBV28 and TRBJ1-3; a possible D gene is TRBD1 (5 bases). Deletions cut 2 bases from V and 4 bases from J, with 9 bases between. Germline values: CDR1 MDHEN, CDR2 SYDVKM. The CDR3 spans 14 residues.

Concerning this clonotype: The junction departs from the called germline gene at one end, perhaps through a read error. The chain has TRBV6-2 or TRBV6-3 and TRBJ2-7; unclear D gene. The CDR3 sequence is 12 residues long. CDR1 and CDR2 (germline): MNHEY, SVGEGT. CDR3 sequence (DNA): TGCGCCAGCAGTGAATCCAAATACGAGCAGTACTTC. This sequence encodes CASSESKYEQYF.

In this sample, this clonotype turned up a few times. V gene TRBV10-3 combines with J gene TRBJ1-1; 8 positions match TRBD1. V gave up 3 bases and J gave up 7 bases; unmatched junction bases: 13. CDR3 length equals 16 residues. In germline, CDR1 is ENHRY, CDR2 SYGVKD. In nucleotides, the CDR3 is TGTGCCATCAGTGACATAGACAGGGGTCGGACCTTTGAAGCTTTCTTT. Translated: CAISDIDRGRTFEAFF.

V and J are TRBV5-6 and TRBJ1-1; no clear D gene. Germline V gene sequence: CDR1 SGHDT, CDR2 YYEEEE. This CDR3 has 14 amino acids. V shed 0 bases and J shed 8 bases, with 14 bases lying between them. CDR3 residues: CASSLAMLSAEAFF. Written as DNA, the CDR3 is TGTGCCAGCAGCTTGGCGATGCTATCGGCGGAAGCTTTCTTT.

The chain has TRBV2 and TRBJ2-7; the D is unclear. The CDR3 has 12 amino acids. Germline assignment: CDR1 SNHLY and CDR2 FYNNEI. With 4 bases removed from V and 0 bases from J, the gap between germline ends came to 4 bases. This chain's CDR3 is CASSVVSYEQYF. The CDR3 DNA is TGTGCCAGCAGTGTGGTCTCCTACGAGCAGTACTTC.